These T cell receptor beta chains were read from a single sample in a study of blood T cell repertoires in COVID-19. Sequencing used immunoSEQ multiplex PCR; TCRdb keeps in-frame clones, though not all of them. The sample yields over 70,000 clones, around three quarters seen once. The specimen sequenced was peripheral blood. These receptors were collected from a human donor in a cohort sampled during active COVID-19. Both conserved end residues are part of each CDR3. Each record gives: clone size, J gene, D gene, V gene, CDR3 DNA, CDR3 protein. A D gene is named only where the DNA matches it firmly. Clone sizes are given selectively: once, few, many, or a class where the clone is expanded.

-	TRBJ1-4	-	TRBV28	TGTGCCAGCAGCGGGGGGGCTCAGGTCCATGAAAAACTGTTTTTT	CASSGGAQVHEKLFF
-	TRBJ2-3	-	TRBV4-1	TGCGCCAGCAGCCAATCACCTAGCGACAGCACAGATACGCAGTATTTT	CASSQSPSDSTDTQYF
few	TRBJ1-1	-	TRBV11-2	TGTGCCAGCAGCTTCGGGGGGACTTCGAACACTGAAGCTTTCTTT	CASSFGGTSNTEAFF
-	TRBJ2-1	TRBD2	TRBV11-3	TGTGCCAGCAGCCCCCGTCCCGGACTAGCGGGAGTCCATGAGCAGTTCTTC	CASSPRPGLAGVHEQFF
once	TRBJ2-5	-	TRBV5-1	TGCGCCAGCAGCCCGAAAACAGGGGAGGTCCAAGAGACCCAGTACTTC	CASSPKTGEVQETQYF
-	TRBJ2-3	TRBD2	TRBV9	TGTGCCAGCAGCGAACTAGCGGGAGACACAGATACGCAGTATTTT	CASSELAGDTDTQYF
once	TRBJ2-4	TRBD2	TRBV11-2	TGTGCCAGCAGCCGACTAGCGGAATTAGCCAAAAACATTCAGTACTTC	CASSRLAELAKNIQYF
-	TRBJ2-2	TRBD1	TRBV3-1/TRBV3-2	TGTGCCAGCAGGCGGACAGGAACGAACACCGGGGAGCTGTTTTTT	CASRRTGTNTGELFF
-	TRBJ2-2	-	TRBV3-1/TRBV3-2	TGTGCCAGCAGAGACCTATCCCCCCTTCGGGAGTACACCGGGGAGCTGTTTTTT	CASRDLSPLREYTGELFF
-	TRBJ2-4	TRBD1	TRBV27	TGTGCCAGCGCATCCGGACAGGGTCAATCAAACATTCAGTACTTC	CASASGQGQSNIQYF
once	TRBJ2-2	-	TRBV7-3	TGTGCCAGCAGCCCTGGGACAATGAGGTCCGGGGAGCTGTTTTTT	CASSPGTMRSGELFF
-	TRBJ1-1	-	TRBV5-6	TGTGCCAGCAGCTTGCCGGGGGACGGCACTGAAGCTTTCTTT	CASSLPGDGTEAFF
-	TRBJ2-7	TRBD1	TRBV7-9	TGTGCCAGCAGTTCCCGACAGGGGGATACCTACGAGCAGTACTTC	CASSSRQGDTYEQYF
-	TRBJ2-7	-	TRBV2	TGTGCCAGCAGTCGACCGGGATCCTACGAGCAGTACTTC	CASSRPGSYEQYF
-	TRBJ2-7	-	TRBV11-2	TGTGCCAGCAGCGTGGACACCACCTACGAGCAGTACTTC	CASSVDTTYEQYF
-	TRBJ1-6	TRBD1	TRBV3-1/TRBV3-2	TGTGCCAGCAGCCCAGACAGGGTATTGACCTATAATTCACCCCTCCACTTT	CASSPDRVLTYNSPLHF
-	TRBJ2-1	TRBD2	TRBV11-2	TGTGCCAGCAGCTTAGGGCTAGCGGGAGGGGTTGGTGAGCAGTTCTTC	CASSLGLAGGVGEQFF
once	TRBJ2-1	TRBD2	TRBV6-2/TRBV6-3	TGTGCCAGCAGTCCCAGGGGACTAGCGGGAGCAGATGAGCAGTTCTTC	CASSPRGLAGADEQFF
-	TRBJ1-6	-	TRBV28	TGTGCCAGCAGTTTCATCCAGGGGAGCTCCTATAATTCACCCCTCCACTTT	CASSFIQGSSYNSPLHF
-	TRBJ1-5	-	TRBV28	TGTGCCAGCAGTCTCCCGCGGGGGGTGGGATGGCCCCAGCATTTT	CASSLPRGVGWPQHF
-	TRBJ2-7	-	TRBV5-5	TGTGCCAGCAGCTTGGCGGTAAACTACGAGCAGTACTTC	CASSLAVNYEQYF
-	TRBJ2-7	TRBD1	TRBV28	TGTGCCAGCAGGTCCTCCGGGACAGGGTCTCGTGAGCAGTACTTC	CASRSSGTGSREQYF
many	TRBJ2-3	-	TRBV2	TGTGCCAGCAGGTTCAAAACTAGCACAGATACGCAGTATTTT	CASRFKTSTDTQYF
-	TRBJ2-1	TRBD2	TRBV5-6	TGTGCCAGCAGCCGGACTAGAGGGGTTGAGCAGTTCTTC	CASSRTRGVEQFF
-	TRBJ2-3	TRBD2	TRBV27	TGTGCCAGCAGTATAACTAGCGGAGGCGGCACAGATACGCAGTATTTT	CASSITSGGGTDTQYF
-	TRBJ2-3	-	TRBV12-3/TRBV12-4	TGTGCCAGCAGTTTGGGGGAGGCGGATACGCAGTATTTT	CASSLGEADTQYF
once	TRBJ2-5	-	TRBV29-1	TGCAGCGTTGAAAGGACAGTGGAAGAGACCCAGTACTTC	CSVERTVEETQYF
few	TRBJ2-3	TRBD2	TRBV14	TGTGCCAGCAGCCAAGATCGACTAGCGGGAGGGCCGGATACGCAGTATTTT	CASSQDRLAGGPDTQYF
once	TRBJ2-2	TRBD2	TRBV6-5	TGTGCCAGCCATAAGGACGGGAGGACCGGGGAGCTGTTTTTT	CASHKDGRTGELFF
-	TRBJ1-2	-	TRBV28	TGTGCCAGCAGTTTTCTCTGGAGGGAGTCTGGCTACACCTTC	CASSFLWRESGYTF
-	TRBJ2-1	TRBD2	TRBV5-1	TGCGCCAGCAGCTCAGGACTAGCGGGAGGCCAAAATGAGCAGTTCTTC	CASSSGLAGGQNEQFF
-	TRBJ2-7	TRBD2	TRBV27	TGTGCCAGCAGTTCGCACGGGACTAGCGGAACCTCCTACGAGCAGTACTTC	CASSSHGTSGTSYEQYF
few	TRBJ2-7	TRBD2	TRBV6-2/TRBV6-3	TGTGCCAGCAGTTACATTACTAGCGGTTACGAGCAGTACTTC	CASSYITSGYEQYF
-	TRBJ2-7	TRBD2	TRBV5-1	TGCGCCAGCAGCTTGGCGGGACTAGCGGGAGGGCCCGAGCAGTACTTC	CASSLAGLAGGPEQYF
-	TRBJ1-5	-	TRBV28	TGTGCCAGCAGTCGGGTACAGGGAAAACAGCCCCAGCATTTT	CASSRVQGKQPQHF
-	TRBJ2-2	-	TRBV5-6	TGTGCCAGCAGCGCGGGTGCCAGTGGCACCGGGGAGCTGTTTTTT	CASSAGASGTGELFF
-	TRBJ2-2	-	TRBV13	TGTGCCAGCAGCCTACGCTTCGTCAGGGGATTCAATTCGAACACCGGGGAGCTGTTTTTT	CASSLRFVRGFNSNTGELFF
-	TRBJ2-7	-	TRBV18	TGTGCCAGCTCAGGGTCCAGGGGCTCCTACGAGCAGTACTTC	CASSGSRGSYEQYF
-	TRBJ2-3	-	TRBV6-5	TGTGCCAGCAGCCCCCCGGCTAGCGGCACAGATACGCAGTATTTT	CASSPPASGTDTQYF
-	TRBJ2-5	TRBD1	TRBV5-1	TGCGCCACGGGACAGGGGGCCATCCAAGAGACCCAGTACTTC	CATGQGAIQETQYF
-	TRBJ1-1	TRBD1	TRBV4-3	TGCGCCAGCAGCCAAGCTGGGACAGGGGGCTATACGGCTTTCTTT	CASSQAGTGGYTAFF
-	TRBJ2-5	TRBD1	TRBV28	TGTGCCAGCAGCACCTGGACAGGGGAAAAAGAGACCCAGTACTTC	CASSTWTGEKETQYF
-	TRBJ1-4	-	TRBV27	TGTGCCAGCAGTTGGGGAGGAAAACTGTTTTTT	CASSWGGKLFF
-	TRBJ1-5	-	TRBV29-1	TGCAGCGTTGGGGGGGGGAGCGGGGAGCCCCAGCATTTT	CSVGGGSGEPQHF
-	TRBJ2-4	-	TRBV25-1	TGTGCCAGCAGTGAATCAGGGTGGGCCAAAAACATTCAGTACTTC	CASSESGWAKNIQYF
-	TRBJ1-2	TRBD1	TRBV6-5	TGTGCCACCCGGGACAGGGTCAGAGATGGCTACACCTTC	CATRDRVRDGYTF
once	TRBJ2-6	-	TRBV5-1	TGCGCCAGCAGCTTGGTCGACCCTGCGTACCGAGCGGGGGCCAACGTCCTGACTTTC	CASSLVDPAYRAGANVLTF
-	TRBJ2-4	TRBD1	TRBV4-3	TGCGCCAGCAGCTCCCGGGACAGGGGACTCAAAAACATTCAGTACTTC	CASSSRDRGLKNIQYF
-	TRBJ2-7	TRBD2	TRBV30	TGTGCCTGGGGACTAGCGGGACCAAGCTCCTACGAGCAGTACTTC	CAWGLAGPSSYEQYF
many	TRBJ1-1	-	TRBV3-1/TRBV3-2	TGTGCCAGCAGCCAAGAACAGGGTGGGACTGAAGCTTTCTTT	CASSQEQGGTEAFF
-	TRBJ2-7	TRBD2	TRBV6-6	TGTGCCAGCAGTTACGGGACTAGCGGGAGTCTGAGCGAGCAGTACTTC	CASSYGTSGSLSEQYF
-	TRBJ1-5	TRBD1	TRBV28	TGTGCCAGCAGTTCCGGGACAGCCGATAGCAATCAGCCCCAGCATTTT	CASSSGTADSNQPQHF
-	TRBJ1-2	-	TRBV7-9	TGTGCCAGCAGCTTAGTGGGGCAGGACTATGGCTACACCTTC	CASSLVGQDYGYTF
medium-sized	TRBJ2-5	TRBD2	TRBV7-8	TGTGCCAGCAGCTTCAACCCACCGGGACTAGCGGGAGTAGTGGGAGAGACCCAGTACTTC	CASSFNPPGLAGVVGETQYF